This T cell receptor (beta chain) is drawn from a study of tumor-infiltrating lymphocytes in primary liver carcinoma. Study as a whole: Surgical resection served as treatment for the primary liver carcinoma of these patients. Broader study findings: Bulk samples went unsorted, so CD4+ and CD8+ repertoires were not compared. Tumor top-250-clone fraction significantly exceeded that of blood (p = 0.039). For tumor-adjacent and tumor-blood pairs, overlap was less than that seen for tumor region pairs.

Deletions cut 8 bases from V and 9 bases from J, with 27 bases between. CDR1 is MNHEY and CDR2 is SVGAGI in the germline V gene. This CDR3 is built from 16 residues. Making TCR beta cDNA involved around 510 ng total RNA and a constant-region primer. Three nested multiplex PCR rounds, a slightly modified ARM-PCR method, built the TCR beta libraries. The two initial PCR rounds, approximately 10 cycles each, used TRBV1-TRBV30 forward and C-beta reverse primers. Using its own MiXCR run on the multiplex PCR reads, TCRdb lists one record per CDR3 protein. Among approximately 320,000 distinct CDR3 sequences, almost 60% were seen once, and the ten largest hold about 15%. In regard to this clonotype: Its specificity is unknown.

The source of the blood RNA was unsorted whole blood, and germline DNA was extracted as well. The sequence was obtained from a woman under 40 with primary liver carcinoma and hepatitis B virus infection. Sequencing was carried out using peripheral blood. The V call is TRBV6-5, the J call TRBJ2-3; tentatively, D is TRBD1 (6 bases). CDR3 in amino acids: CASGHRDIGPLPTQYF. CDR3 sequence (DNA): TGTGCCAGCGGACATCGGGACATTGGTCCCCTACCGACGCAGTATTTT.